Below, 26 T cell receptor beta chains from the same sample are listed, as sequenced in a study of shared clonotypes between healthy human individuals. Sequenced by immunoSEQ multiplex PCR; TCRdb stores in-frame clones only, minus some. The sample lists more than 2 million clones; approximately 95% were seen once. The specimen sequenced was naive CD4+ T cells sorted from blood. Sample subset: CD45RA+ positively selected. These receptor sequences come from a man aged 18 to 35 in good health.

The V gene is TRBV19, the J gene TRBJ1-2; D uncertain. The CDR3 is 14 amino acids. Trimming removed 5 bases from V and 1 base from J, with 11 bases in between. Germline loops: CDR1 LNHDA, CDR2 SQIVND (reference sequence). CDR3 region: CASSEVRFNYGYTF. In nucleotides, the CDR3 is TGTGCCAGTAGTGAAGTCAGATTTAACTATGGCTACACCTTC.

In regard to this clone: The junction and the germline gene differ at one end; a read error may be behind it. V and J are TRBV7-7 and TRBJ2-5; 12 bases align to TRBD2. The V gene's germline CDR1 is SSHAT and CDR2 FNYEAQ (reference sequence). The CDR3 has 16 amino acids. The CDR3 protein is CASSFTSGGPQETQYF. The CDR3 DNA sequence: TGTGCTAGCAGCTTTACTAGCGGGGGGCCTCAAGAGACCCAGTACTTC. Based on the CDR3 plus reference TRBV7-7 and TRBJ2-5, the full variable domain is GAGVSQSPRYKVTKRGQDVTLRCDPISSHATLYWYQQALGQGPEFLTYFNYEAQPDKSGLPSDRFSAERPEGSISTLTIQRTEQRDSAMYRCASSFTSGGPQETQYFGPGTRLLVL.

The gene calls are TRBV10-3 and TRBJ2-7; 7 bases are shared with TRBD1. J gave up 0 bases and V 6 bases, and 5 bases lay outside the gene matches. Germline V gene lookup returns CDR1 ENHRY and CDR2 SYGVKD. This CDR3 region has 14 residues. The CDR3 coding sequence is TGTGCCATCAGGAAGGGGGCAGACTCCTACGAGCAGTACTTC. Its translation: CAIRKGADSYEQYF.

The rearrangement links TRBV7-2 to TRBJ1-6, with D unresolved. Germline lookup yields CDR1 SGHTA and CDR2 FQGNSA. The V end lost 4 bases, the J end lost 4 bases, and 14 bases lay between the germline ends. The CDR3 is made up of 16 amino acids. DNA for the CDR3: TGTGCCAGCAGCTCCTCTCTAAGGGAGTATAATTCACCCCTCCACTTT. It is translated as CASSSSLREYNSPLHF.

The chain uses TRBV4-1 and TRBJ2-2; D not resolved. The V end was cut by 0 bases, the J end by 4 bases, with 9 bases between. From germline, CDR1 is MGHRA and CDR2 YSYEKL. The length of the CDR3 is 15 residues. The CDR3 loop reads CASSQESQLTGELFF. Here the CDR3 DNA reads TGCGCCAGCAGCCAAGAATCTCAACTCACCGGGGAGCTGTTTTTT.

The chain has TRBV2 and TRBJ1-2; 9 positions agree with TRBD1. The CDR3 length is 13 residues. Looked up from germline, CDR1 is SNHLY and CDR2 is FYNNEI. V shed 5 bases and J 6 bases; nucleotides not matched to a gene: 4. The DNA for the CDR3 is TGTGCCAGCAGTCCACAGGGGGCGGATGGCTACACCTTC. Translation: CASSPQGADGYTF.

The chain is built from TRBV5-1 and TRBJ2-2; 9 nucleotides agree with TRBD1. This CDR3 comprises 16 residues. The germline gives CDR1 SGHRS, CDR2 YFSETQ. With 2 bases clipped from V and 4 bases from J, the junction kept 6 bases outside the gene matches. The CDR3 nucleotides read TGCGCCAGCAGCTTTACAGGGGGCGGCGGCACCGGGGAGCTGTTTTTT. The encoded protein is CASSFTGGGGTGELFF.

Comments on this clone: In the same sample, other DNA sequences code for this CDR3. The chain couples TRBV5-1 to TRBJ1-3; D is perhaps TRBD1 (5 bases). V dropped 1 base and J dropped 3 bases, with 8 bases sitting between them. Germline loops: CDR1 SGHRS, CDR2 YFSETQ. The CDR3 covers 14 residues. The CDR3 here is CASSLTGFGNTIYF. CDR3 sequence (DNA): TGCGCCAGCAGCTTGACAGGTTTTGGAAACACCATATATTTT.

This chain uses TRBV30 with TRBJ2-2; 8 bases fit TRBD1. Trimming cost V 5 bases and J 4 bases; bases outside gene matches: 6. CDR3 length: 14 residues. CDR1 is GTSNPN and CDR2 is SVGIG in the germline V gene (reference sequence). The CDR3 region has the DNA TGTGCCTGGCAAACAGGGGGAGGCACCGGGGAGCTGTTTTTT. Translation: CAWQTGGGTGELFF.

This chain uses TRBV9 with TRBJ2-5; maybe TRBD1 (6 bases). V shed 0 bases and J shed 0 bases, with 12 bases lying between them. Germline V gene sequence: CDR1 SGDLS, CDR2 YYNGEE. This CDR3 comprises 16 residues. This CDR3 is CASSVGVRQDQETQYF. The CDR3 DNA reads TGTGCCAGCAGCGTAGGGGTGCGACAGGACCAAGAGACCCAGTACTTC.

Points on this clone: Other DNA variants within this sample encode the same CDR3. The genes are TRBV5-5 and TRBJ1-5, with D hard to call. The CDR3 is 14 amino acids. Germline V lookup: CDR1 SGHKS, CDR2 YYEKEE (reference sequence). The V gene lost 0 bases and the J gene lost 4 bases, with 8 bases spanning the gap. The CDR3 DNA reads TGTGCCAGCAGCTTGGGGGGATCGAATCAGCCCCAGCATTTT. Translation: CASSLGGSNQPQHF.

V usage is TRBV7-9 and J usage is TRBJ2-7, with 16 bases that match TRBD2. Germline V lookup: CDR1 SEHNR, CDR2 FQNEAQ (reference sequence). Losses at the gene ends were 1 base for V and 6 bases for J; bases not matched to a gene: 3. The CDR3 contains 16 residues. The CDR3: CASSLVGLAGGAEQYF. CDR3 in DNA: TGTGCCAGCAGCTTAGTGGGACTAGCGGGAGGGGCCGAGCAGTACTTC.

The V gene is TRBV6-5, the J gene TRBJ1-1; TRBD1 matches at 7 bases. Germline V gene data show CDR1 as MNHEY and CDR2 as SVGAGI. The ends lost 5 bases at V and 10 bases at J; junction bases unmatched: 4. CDR3 length equals 11 residues. The CDR3 region has the DNA TGTGCCAGCAGTCGACAGGGAGTAGCTTTCTTT. This sequence encodes CASSRQGVAFF.

The J gene is TRBJ2-1, the V gene TRBV9, with 8 positions matching TRBD2. CDR3 length: 14 residues. V was pared by 4 bases and J by 8 bases, with 8 bases of the junction left unmatched. Germline V gene lookup returns CDR1 SGDLS and CDR2 YYNGEE. The chain's CDR3 is CASSPGTSSHEQFF. The CDR3 bases are TGTGCCAGCAGCCCCGGGACTAGTTCTCATGAGCAGTTCTTC.

This chain links TRBV30 with TRBJ1-5, with a possible D match to TRBD1 (6 bases). In germline, CDR1 is GTSNPN, CDR2 SVGIG (reference sequence). V lost 2 bases to trimming and J lost 6 bases, with 11 bases between them. There are 13 residues in the CDR3. The CDR3 protein is CAWSLGAGQPQHF. Here the CDR3 DNA reads TGTGCCTGGAGTCTGGGGGCCGGTCAGCCCCAGCATTTT.

This rearrangement joins TRBV29-1 to TRBJ2-1; TRBD2 aligns across 9 bases. The CDR3 contains 14 residues. V was clipped by 5 bases and J by 4 bases; unmatched bases: 6. Germline V gives CDR1 SQVTM, CDR2 ANQGSEA. CDR3 residues: CSVLGLAGYNEQFF. The CDR3 bases are TGCAGCGTTTTAGGCCTAGCGGGGTACAATGAGCAGTTCTTC.

The rearrangement links TRBV10-3 to TRBJ1-1; D possibly corresponds to TRBD1 (6 bases). V shed 8 bases and J shed 5 bases, with 15 bases lying between them. Looked up from germline, CDR1 is ENHRY and CDR2 is SYGVKD. The CDR3 runs to 13 residues. The CDR3 region has the DNA TGTGCCATCCGACAACAGGGTGTAACTGAAGCTTTCTTT. This gives the protein CAIRQQGVTEAFF.

To note about this clone: Other DNA sequences in this specimen translate into the identical CDR3. The gene calls are TRBV6-5 and TRBJ2-5; D might be TRBD2 (5 bases). Between the trimmed V and J ends, which lost 3 bases and 1 base, there was a span of 12 bases. Germline loops: CDR1 MNHEY, CDR2 SVGAGI. This CDR3 region has 15 residues. The CDR3 is CASSYGAGLQETQYF. The CDR3 DNA is TGTGCCAGCAGTTATGGCGCAGGACTCCAAGAGACCCAGTACTTC.

V and J are TRBV30 and TRBJ1-4; D uncertain. CDR1 and CDR2 from the germline V gene are GTSNPN and SVGIG (reference sequence). The CDR3 consists of 13 residues. The V gene lost 0 bases and the J gene lost 6 bases, with 8 bases spanning the gap. CDR3 loop: CAWSVRLDEKLFF. The CDR3 DNA reads as TGTGCCTGGAGTGTCAGGCTCGATGAAAAACTGTTTTTT.

This chain uses TRBV12-5 with TRBJ1-5; perhaps TRBD1 as D (6 bases). V lost 6 bases, J lost 3 bases, and 24 bases lay in between. Per germline, CDR1 LGHNT and CDR2 FRNRAP. CDR3 length: 18 residues. The CDR3 bases are TGTGCTAGTGGGGCACAGGGCTTTAATGGTATCATCAATCAGCCCCAGCATTTT. This gives the protein CASGAQGFNGIINQPQHF.

This clone was detected only once. The chain combines TRBV6-1 with TRBJ2-7; no firm D call. The germline V and J ends were trimmed by 5 bases and 3 bases, with 14 bases remaining between them. The CDR3 sequence is 14 residues long. Germline V CDR1 and CDR2: MNHNS, SASEGT. CDR3 sequence (DNA): TGTGCCAGCAGTCCCCAGTCCTTAAGCTACGAGCAGTACTTC. Its translation: CASSPQSLSYEQYF.

The chain uses TRBV6-5 and TRBJ2-7; TRBD2 agrees at 11 bases. This CDR3 has 15 residues. V was clipped by 6 bases and J by 0 bases; unmatched bases: 4. Germline lookup yields CDR1 MNHEY and CDR2 SVGAGI. The CDR3 region is CASRDSGGASYEQYF. The CDR3 DNA reads TGTGCCAGCAGGGATAGCGGGGGGGCCTCCTACGAGCAGTACTTC.

As concerns this clone: The same CDR3 can be traced to other DNA sequences in this sample. This chain joins TRBV30 and TRBJ2-3; D unclear. This CDR3 is 12 amino acids long. The V end was cut by 3 bases, the J end by 6 bases, with 10 bases between. Germline CDR1 GTSNPN, CDR2 SVGIG (reference sequence). CDR3 DNA: TGTGCCTGGAGCCTGTCGACGGATACGCAGTATTTT. This codes for CAWSLSTDTQYF.

The V and J genes are TRBV18 and TRBJ2-7; tentatively, D is TRBD2 (7 bases). Germline V lookup: CDR1 KGHSH, CDR2 LQKENI. The V and J ends lost 2 bases and 1 base respectively, with 15 bases between them. The CDR3 is 16 amino acids. CDR3 sequence reads: CASSPFTGGLSYEQYF. DNA for the CDR3: TGTGCCAGCTCACCATTTACCGGGGGGCTTTCCTACGAGCAGTACTTC. The variable domain in full, completed from reference TRBV18 and TRBJ2-7, reads NAGVMQNPRHLVRRRGQEARLRCSPMKGHSHVYWYRQLPEEGLKFMVYLQKENIIDESGMPKERFSAEFPKEGPSILRIQQVVRGDSAAYFCASSPFTGGLSYEQYFGPGTRLTVT.

Only one count was recorded for this clone. The rearrangement joins TRBV6-5 to TRBJ1-3; 8 positions match TRBD1. Germline lookup yields CDR1 MNHEY and CDR2 SVGAGI. V gave up 8 bases and J gave up 1 base; unmatched junction bases: 7. The CDR3 has 15 residues. CDR3 sequence reads: CASSSGQVSGNTIYF. The CDR3 DNA reads TGTGCCAGCTCCTCGGGACAGGTTTCTGGAAACACCATATATTTT.

The chain combines TRBV11-2 with TRBJ2-7; possibly TRBD1 or TRBD2 for D (5 bases each). Looked up from germline, CDR1 is SGHAT and CDR2 is FQNNGV. The V end lost 0 bases, the J end lost 7 bases, and 10 bases lay between the germline ends. The CDR3 extends over 13 amino acids. Here the CDR3 reads CASSLDTRGEQYF. For the CDR3, the DNA is TGTGCCAGCAGCTTAGATACGAGGGGAGAGCAGTACTTC.